These 13 T cell receptor beta chains share one sample of origin, sequenced in a study of blood T cell repertoires in COVID-19. Sequencing used immunoSEQ multiplex PCR; TCRdb keeps in-frame clones, though not all of them. The repertoire consists of 240,000 or so clones, with about 80% occurring once and the leading ten covering under 2%. Sequencing used peripheral blood. The receptors originated from a woman over 75 with acute or convalescent COVID-19.

This chain joins TRBV6-2 or TRBV6-3 and TRBJ1-5, with 9 bases that match TRBD1. The trim removed 2 bases at V and 0 bases at J, leaving 17 bases unmatched. Germline CDR1 and CDR2: MNHEY and SVGEGT. This CDR3 contains 21 residues. The chain's CDR3 is CASSYGKTGGEVLISNQPQHF. The CDR3 coding sequence is TGTGCCAGCAGTTACGGGAAAACAGGGGGCGAAGTACTAATTAGCAATCAGCCCCAGCATTTT.

The rearrangement uses TRBV10-1 and TRBJ1-2, with D possibly TRBD1 on 5 matching bases. Germline assignment: CDR1 WNHNN and CDR2 SYGVQD (reference sequence). The CDR3 is 13 residues long. The V and J ends lost 5 bases and 8 bases respectively, with 15 bases between them. CDR3: CASSQGLMRGYTF. CDR3 coding DNA: TGCGCCAGCAGTCAGGGTCTAATGCGGGGCTACACCTTC.

The genes are TRBV5-1 and TRBJ1-2; D not certain. Germline-derived CDR1 and CDR2 are SGHRS and YFSETQ. V lost 3 bases and J 8 bases, leaving 20 bases between the germline ends. The CDR3 consists of 15 residues. The CDR3 spells CASSSQVGPFQGYTF. The CDR3 DNA reads as TGCGCCAGCAGCTCCCAAGTCGGTCCGTTCCAAGGCTACACCTTC.

This clone turned up a few times. The chain joins TRBV7-9 to TRBJ2-7; 7 nucleotides agree with TRBD2. Trimming cost V 0 bases and J 3 bases; bases outside gene matches: 5. Germline V CDR1 and CDR2: SEHNR, FQNEAQ (reference sequence). CDR3 length: 15 amino acids. The chain's CDR3 is CASSLARDYRYEQYF. CDR3 coding DNA: TGTGCCAGCAGCTTAGCCCGGGACTACCGCTACGAGCAGTACTTC.

The V gene is TRBV9, the J gene TRBJ1-2, with 7 bases identical to TRBD1. Germline V lookup: CDR1 SGDLS, CDR2 YYNGEE. V was clipped by 3 bases and J by 0 bases; unmatched bases: 5. The CDR3 is 15 amino acids. CDR3 in amino acids: CASSAYRGANYGYTF. CDR3 bases: TGTGCCAGCAGCGCATACAGGGGAGCTAACTATGGCTACACCTTC.

This clone was detected a few times. This chain joins TRBV28 and TRBJ1-1; 9 bases align to TRBD1. Germline values: CDR1 MDHEN, CDR2 SYDVKM. The CDR3 sequence is 13 residues long. J was trimmed by 5 bases and V by 5 bases; bases with no gene match: 3. The CDR3 DNA reads as TGTGCCAGCAGTACAGGGGGCGCGACTGAAGCTTTCTTT. Translated: CASSTGGATEAFF.

The chain carries TRBV5-1 and TRBJ2-2, with D possibly matching TRBD2 (6 bases). Trimming removed 0 bases at V and 2 bases at J, with 14 bases between. There are 17 residues in the CDR3. Germline CDR1 SGHRS, CDR2 YFSETQ. The CDR3 loop is CASSLASRGGNTGELFF. The DNA of the CDR3 is TGCGCCAGCAGCTTGGCCTCGCGGGGAGGAAACACCGGGGAGCTGTTTTTT.

The rearrangement uses TRBV7-9 and TRBJ2-2; TRBD1 is a possible D gene (6 bases). Per germline, CDR1 SEHNR and CDR2 FQNEAQ (reference sequence). Trimming took 5 bases from V and 0 from J, leaving 16 bases between them. This CDR3 is 17 amino acids long. CDR3 coding DNA: TGTGCCAGCAGCCCCGGCCTGAGGACAGCGAACACCGGGGAGCTGTTTTTT. Translation: CASSPGLRTANTGELFF.

CDR3 sequence (DNA): TGTGCCACCAGCAGAGTCACAGGGGCCGACTACGAGCAGTACTTC. It translates to CATSRVTGADYEQYF. The chain carries TRBV15 and TRBJ2-7, with 7 bases identical to TRBD1. The germline gives CDR1 LNHNV, CDR2 YYDKDF (reference sequence). Trimming removed 1 base from V and 3 bases from J; junction bases left unmatched: 6. The CDR3 length is 15 residues. Drawing the rest from reference TRBV15 and TRBJ2-7, the complete variable domain is DAMVIQNPRYQVTQFGKPVTLSCSQTLNHNVMYWYQQKSSQAPKLLFHYYDKDFNNEADTPDNFQSRRPNTSFCFLDIRSPGLGDTAMYLCATSRVTGADYEQYFGPGTRLTVT.

The V and J genes are TRBV11-2 and TRBJ1-3, with D uncertain. The V end lost 5 bases, the J end lost 3 bases, and 8 bases lay between the germline ends. CDR1 and CDR2 (germline): SGHAT, FQNNGV. This CDR3 comprises 13 residues. CDR3 DNA sequence: TGTGCCAGCAGCCCCTCCGTTGGAAACACCATATATTTT. This translates into CASSPSVGNTIYF.

The rearrangement links TRBV4-3 to TRBJ1-1, with D maybe TRBD1 (5 bases). This CDR3 spans 14 amino acids. V was shortened by 0 bases and J by 4 bases, with 9 bases between the two germline ends. The germline CDR1 and CDR2 sequences are LGHNA and YSLEER. The CDR3 here is CASSQDYRGTEAFF. DNA for the CDR3: TGCGCCAGCAGCCAAGATTATAGGGGCACTGAAGCTTTCTTT.

CDR3 in amino acids: CSVKAGGIQETQYF. The CDR3 coding sequence is TGCAGCGTTAAAGCGGGGGGAATCCAAGAGACCCAGTACTTC. V is TRBV29-1 and J is TRBJ2-5; TRBD2 matches 9 bases. The CDR3 sequence is 14 residues long. The germline CDR1 and CDR2 sequences are SQVTM and ANQGSEA. Trimming cost V 5 bases and J 1 base; bases outside gene matches: 5.

The rearrangement links TRBV2 to TRBJ1-4, with no clear D. V was pared by 6 bases and J by 2 bases, with 10 bases between. The CDR3 consists of 14 residues. CDR1 and CDR2 from the germline V gene are SNHLY and FYNNEI. Here the CDR3 reads CASRAVGTNEKLFF. The CDR3 nucleotides are TGTGCCAGCAGAGCTGTGGGCACTAATGAAAAACTGTTTTTT.